This T cell receptor beta chain was profiled in a study of early T cells in non-severe SARS-CoV-2 infection. Study at large: The sequenced material was bulk RNA from unsorted whole blood, and its chains were unpaired. General study results and limits: A preference for anti-spike CD8 responses marked VDJdb matching, which missed private and CD4 specificities.

A remark on this clonotype: Its antigen remains unidentified.

Unique molecular identifier tags were affixed to discrete cDNA molecules. TCRdb re-called the 5' RACE reads with MiXCR, one entry per CDR3 protein. Of more than 45,000 distinct CDR3 sequences listed, under 15% are singletons. V lost 0 bases, J lost 3 bases, and 2 bases stayed unmatched. Germline loops: CDR1 SGHTA, CDR2 FQGNSA. This CDR3 comprises 16 residues. The source is an adult who was a healthcare worker with PCR-confirmed SARS-CoV-2 infection or an uninfected control (not recorded which). The V and J genes are TRBV7-2 and TRBJ2-5; 12 positions match TRBD2. The sequencing input was whole blood. The CDR3 DNA sequence: TGTGCCAGCAGCTTAGCAAGACTAGCGGGGGAAGAGACCCAGTACTTC. It translates to CASSLARLAGEETQYF. Based on the CDR3 plus reference TRBV7-2 and TRBJ2-5, the full variable domain is GAGVSQSPSNKVTEKGKDVELRCDPISGHTALYWYRQSLGQGLEFLIYFQGNSAPDKSGLPSDRFSAERTGGSVSTLTIQRTQQEDSAVYLCASSLARLAGEETQYFGPGTRLLVL.